This T cell receptor beta chain was found in a study of CD8 T cells in ankylosing spondylitis. TCRdb passed the 5' RACE reads through MiXCR, listing each CDR3 protein once. The sample shows under 250,000 distinct CDR3 sequences, roughly a third of them seen only once. Trimming pared 3 bases from V and 5 bases from J, leaving 17 bases between. Germline V gives CDR1 DFQATT, CDR2 SNEGSKA (reference sequence). The CDR3 has 15 amino acids. This clonotype turned up a few times. This receptor was identified in a male donor with ankylosing spondylitis or in good health (not recorded which). Specimen: blood, either unsorted or a sorted T cell fraction (not recorded which). The chain links TRBV20-1 to TRBJ2-1, with D uncertain. In DNA, the CDR3 is TGCAGTGCTAGGTTAGCTCTCTCTCCAAACAATGAGCAGTTCTTC. This sequence encodes CSARLALSPNNEQFF.